This T cell receptor (beta chain) stems from a study of blood T cell repertoires in COVID-19. Study-level information: Acute-phase and convalescent COVID-19 samples originated in the United States, Italy and Spain. Nucleic acid was either cDNA or gDNA, and it came from T cells, B-cell-depleted T cells, or PBMCs.

Trimming took 0 bases from V and 8 from J, leaving 16 bases between them. From germline, CDR1 is MGHRA and CDR2 YSYEKL. The CDR3 has 15 residues. In Seattle, patients joined the study during active infection and were tracked longitudinally. Authors' methods: Amplification of reference gene primers provided the estimated nucleated cell counts. Profiled with immunoSEQ multiplex PCR; TCRdb holds only in-frame clones, not every one. The V and J calls and clone size come from that table; D and trimming were worked out from the DNA. The sample shows 200,000 or so clones, over 80% of them seen only once. Input material: peripheral blood. The V gene is TRBV4-1, the J gene TRBJ1-2; D remains ambiguous. The source is a man aged 55 to 69 with COVID-19, enrolled during active disease. The CDR3 DNA sequence: TGCGCCAGCAGCCAAGATCTTAACGGTCTATCGGGCTACACCTTC. This gives the protein CASSQDLNGLSGYTF.